The sequence of this T cell receptor beta chain was determined in a study of response to subunit inactivated influenza vaccine. Study-level points and caveats: The study's authors posited that every seasonal influenza vaccination enlists few new T cells.

Trimming stripped 6 bases from V and 5 bases from J, with 13 bases between. Germline-derived CDR1 and CDR2 are ENHRY and SYGVKD. The CDR3 contains 13 residues. This clonotype has more than one count but fewer than ten. The antigen is undetermined. TCRdb fed the RT-PCR reads into MiXCR, producing one record per CDR3 protein. The table includes about 780,000 distinct CDR3 sequences, about a fifth detected once. The TCR originated in a man in his forties or fifties who received an inactivated influenza vaccine. Here the sequenced sample was PBMCs from blood, taken 5 days after vaccination. This chain links TRBV10-3 with TRBJ1-1, with a possible D match to TRBD1 (5 bases). This chain's CDR3 is CAISRDVGTEAFF. The CDR3 DNA follows: TGTGCCATCAGCAGGGACGTTGGAACTGAAGCTTTCTTT.